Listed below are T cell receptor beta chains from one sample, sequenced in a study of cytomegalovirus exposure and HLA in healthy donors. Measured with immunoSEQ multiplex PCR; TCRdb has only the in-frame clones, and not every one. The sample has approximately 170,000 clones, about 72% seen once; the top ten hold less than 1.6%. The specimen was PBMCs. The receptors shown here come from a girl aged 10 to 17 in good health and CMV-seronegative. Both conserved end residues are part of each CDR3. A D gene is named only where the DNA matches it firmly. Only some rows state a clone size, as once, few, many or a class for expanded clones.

CASRRTTEAFF TRBV23-1 NA 11 TRBJ1-1 NA
CASSLGGTEQYF TRBV5-1 NA 12 TRBJ2-7 few
CASRGTGGAGGYTF TRBV7-3 TRBD1 14 TRBJ1-2 NA
CATLKGTGEGGYTF TRBV19 TRBD1 14 TRBJ1-2 once
CASSEALGGTYGYTF TRBV2 TRBD1 15 TRBJ1-2 NA
CAWSVAGGEQYF TRBV30 TRBD1 12 TRBJ2-7 NA
CASSQTDSYEQYF TRBV7-9 NA 13 TRBJ2-7 NA
CASSLASYGSGANVLAF TRBV5-1 NA 17 TRBJ2-6 NA
CASPGAASYNEQFF TRBV7-9 NA 14 TRBJ2-1 NA
CASSRSVEETQYF TRBV7-9 NA 13 TRBJ2-5 NA